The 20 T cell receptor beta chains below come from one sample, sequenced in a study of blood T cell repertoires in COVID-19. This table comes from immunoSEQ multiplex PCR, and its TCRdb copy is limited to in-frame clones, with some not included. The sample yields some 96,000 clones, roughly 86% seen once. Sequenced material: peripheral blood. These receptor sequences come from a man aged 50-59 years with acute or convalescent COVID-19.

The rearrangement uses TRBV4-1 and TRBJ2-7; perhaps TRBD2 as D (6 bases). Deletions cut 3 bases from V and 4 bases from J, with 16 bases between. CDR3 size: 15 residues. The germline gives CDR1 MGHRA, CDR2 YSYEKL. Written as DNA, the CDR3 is TGCGCCAGCAGCCAGGGGGACTCCTTTGCTTACGAGCAGTACTTC. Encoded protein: CASSQGDSFAYEQYF.

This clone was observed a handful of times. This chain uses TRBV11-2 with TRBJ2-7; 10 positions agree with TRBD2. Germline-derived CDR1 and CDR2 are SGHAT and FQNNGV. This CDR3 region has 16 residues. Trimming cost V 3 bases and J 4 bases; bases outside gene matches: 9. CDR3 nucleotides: TGTGCCAGCAGCTTCACCCAACTAGCGGGATTTTACGAGCAGTACTTC. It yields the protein CASSFTQLAGFYEQYF. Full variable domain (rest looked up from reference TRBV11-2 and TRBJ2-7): EAGVAQSPRYKIIEKRQSVAFWCNPISGHATLYWYQQILGQGPKLLIQFQNNGVVDDSQLPKDRFSAERLKGVDSTLKIQPAKLEDSAVYLCASSFTQLAGFYEQYFGPGTRLTVT.

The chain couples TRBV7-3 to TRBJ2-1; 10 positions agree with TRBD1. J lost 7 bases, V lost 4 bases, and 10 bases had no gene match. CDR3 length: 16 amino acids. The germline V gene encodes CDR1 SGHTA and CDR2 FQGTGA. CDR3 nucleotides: TGTGCCAGCAGCTCTGACCGGGACAGGGGAGGGAATGAGCAGTTCTTC. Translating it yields CASSSDRDRGGNEQFF.

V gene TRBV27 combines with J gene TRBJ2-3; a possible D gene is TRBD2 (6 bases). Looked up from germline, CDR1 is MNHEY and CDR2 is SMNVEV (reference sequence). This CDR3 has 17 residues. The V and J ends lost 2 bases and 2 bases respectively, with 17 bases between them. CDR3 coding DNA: TGTGCCAGCAGTTTAGGTTTCGGGCGGGAATCCACAGATACGCAGTATTTT. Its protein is CASSLGFGRESTDTQYF.

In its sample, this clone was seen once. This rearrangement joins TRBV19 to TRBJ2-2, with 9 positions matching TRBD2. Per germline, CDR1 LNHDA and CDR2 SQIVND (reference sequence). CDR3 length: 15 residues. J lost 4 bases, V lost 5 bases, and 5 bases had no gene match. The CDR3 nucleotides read TGTGCCAGTAGTCGCGGGAGGGCCGGCACCGGGGAGCTGTTTTTT. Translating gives CASSRGRAGTGELFF.

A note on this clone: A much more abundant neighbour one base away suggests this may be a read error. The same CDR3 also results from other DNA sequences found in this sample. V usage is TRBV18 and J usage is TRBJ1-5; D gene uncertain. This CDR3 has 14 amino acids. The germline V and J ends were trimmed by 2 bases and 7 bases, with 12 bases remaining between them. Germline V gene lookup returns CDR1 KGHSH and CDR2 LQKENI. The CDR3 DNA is TGTGCCAGCTCACCAGCGGGTTATTACCAGCCCCAGCATTTT. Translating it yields CASSPAGYYQPQHF.

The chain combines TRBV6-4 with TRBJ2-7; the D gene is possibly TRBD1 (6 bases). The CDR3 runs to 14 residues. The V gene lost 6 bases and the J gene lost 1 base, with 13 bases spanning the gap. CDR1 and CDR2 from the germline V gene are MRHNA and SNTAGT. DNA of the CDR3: TGTGCCAGCAGCACAAAGACAGGTTCCTACGAGCAGTACTTC. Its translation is CASSTKTGSYEQYF.

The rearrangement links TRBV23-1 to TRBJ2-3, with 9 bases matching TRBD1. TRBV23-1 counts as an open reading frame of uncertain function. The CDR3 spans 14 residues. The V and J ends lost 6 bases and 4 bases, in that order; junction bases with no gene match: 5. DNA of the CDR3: TGCGCCAGCAGGACAGGGGGACGGGCAGATACGCAGTATTTT. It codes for CASRTGGRADTQYF.

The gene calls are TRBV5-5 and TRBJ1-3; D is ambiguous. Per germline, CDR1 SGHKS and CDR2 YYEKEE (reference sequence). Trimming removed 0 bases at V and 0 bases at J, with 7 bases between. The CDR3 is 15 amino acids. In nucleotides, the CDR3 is TGTGCCAGCAGCTTGGCAGGAACCTCTGGAAACACCATATATTTT. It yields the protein CASSLAGTSGNTIYF. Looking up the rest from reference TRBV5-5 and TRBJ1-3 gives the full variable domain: DAGVTQSPTHLIKTRGQQVTLRCSPISGHKSVSWYQQVLGQGPQFIFQYYEKEERGRGNFPDRFSARQFPNYSSELNVNALLLGDSALYLCASSLAGTSGNTIYFGEGSWLTVV.

CDR3 sequence: CATSASFSSSDTQYF. In DNA form, the CDR3 reads TGTGCCACCAGTGCCAGCTTTTCTAGTTCGGATACGCAGTATTTT. The chain couples TRBV24-1 to TRBJ2-3, with D hard to call. Per germline, CDR1 KGHDR and CDR2 SFDVKD. The CDR3 extends over 15 amino acids. V shed 5 bases and J shed 6 bases, with 17 bases lying between them.

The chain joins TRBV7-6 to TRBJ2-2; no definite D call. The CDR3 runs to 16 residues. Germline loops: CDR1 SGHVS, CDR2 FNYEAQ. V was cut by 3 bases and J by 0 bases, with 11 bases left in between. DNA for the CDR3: TGTGCCAGCAGCTTTGCGGCACCCACGAACACCGGGGAGCTGTTTTTT. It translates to CASSFAAPTNTGELFF.

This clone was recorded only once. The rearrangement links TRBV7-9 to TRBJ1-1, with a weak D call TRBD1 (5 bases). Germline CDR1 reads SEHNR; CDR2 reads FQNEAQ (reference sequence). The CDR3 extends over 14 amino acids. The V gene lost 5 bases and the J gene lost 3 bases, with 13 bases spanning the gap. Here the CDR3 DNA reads TGTGCCAGCAGCCCCGAAGGGGTTTACACTGAAGCTTTCTTT. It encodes CASSPEGVYTEAFF.

CDR3 region: CASSFGYTGELFF. The DNA for the CDR3 is TGTGCCAGCAGCTTCGGTTACACCGGGGAGCTGTTTTTT. The V gene is TRBV5-4, the J gene TRBJ2-2; D is unresolved. V shed 2 bases and J shed 3 bases, with 5 bases lying between them. The CDR3 spans 13 residues. Germline assignment: CDR1 SGHNT and CDR2 YYREEE (reference sequence). Based on the CDR3 plus reference TRBV5-4 and TRBJ2-2, the full variable domain is ETGVTQSPTHLIKTRGQQVTLRCSSQSGHNTVSWYQQALGQGPQFIFQYYREEENGRGNFPPRFSGLQFPNYSSELNVNALELDDSALYLCASSFGYTGELFFGEGSRLTVL.

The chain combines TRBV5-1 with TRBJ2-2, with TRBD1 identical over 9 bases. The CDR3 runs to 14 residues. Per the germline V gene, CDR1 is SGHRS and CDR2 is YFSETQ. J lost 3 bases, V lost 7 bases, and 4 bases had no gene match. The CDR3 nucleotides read TGCGCCAGCTCCCGGACAGGGGACACCGGGGAGCTGTTTTTT. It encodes CASSRTGDTGELFF.

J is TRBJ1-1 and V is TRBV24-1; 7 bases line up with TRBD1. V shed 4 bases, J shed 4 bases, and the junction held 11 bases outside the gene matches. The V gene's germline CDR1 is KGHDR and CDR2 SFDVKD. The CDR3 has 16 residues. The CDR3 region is CATSDPLQGLGTEAFF. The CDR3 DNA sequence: TGTGCCACCAGTGACCCCTTACAGGGGCTGGGCACTGAAGCTTTCTTT.

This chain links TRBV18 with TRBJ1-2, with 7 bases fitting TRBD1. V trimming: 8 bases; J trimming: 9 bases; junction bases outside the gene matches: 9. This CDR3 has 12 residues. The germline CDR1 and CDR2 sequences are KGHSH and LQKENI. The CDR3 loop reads CASTTGTDSYTF. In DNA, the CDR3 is TGTGCCAGCACGACAGGGACCGATAGCTACACCTTC.

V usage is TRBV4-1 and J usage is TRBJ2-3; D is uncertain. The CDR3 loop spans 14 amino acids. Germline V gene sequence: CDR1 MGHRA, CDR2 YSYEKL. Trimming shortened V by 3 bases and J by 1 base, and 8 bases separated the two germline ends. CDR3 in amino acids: CASSHGAGTDTQYF. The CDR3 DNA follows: TGCGCCAGCAGCCACGGTGCGGGCACAGATACGCAGTATTTT.

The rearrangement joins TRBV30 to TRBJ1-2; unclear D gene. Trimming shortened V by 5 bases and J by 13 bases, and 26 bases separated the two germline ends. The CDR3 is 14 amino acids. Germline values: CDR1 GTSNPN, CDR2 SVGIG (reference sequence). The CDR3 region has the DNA TGTGCCTGGCTTACCTTCAAGGAGACTATGCGGCGCACCTTC. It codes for CAWLTFKETMRRTF.

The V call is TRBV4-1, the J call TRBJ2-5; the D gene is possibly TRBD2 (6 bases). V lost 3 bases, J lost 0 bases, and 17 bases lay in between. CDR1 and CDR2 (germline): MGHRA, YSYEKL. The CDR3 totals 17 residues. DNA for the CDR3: TGCGCCAGCAGCCATAATCCGCTAGCGACCAACCAAGAGACCCAGTACTTC. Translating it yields CASSHNPLATNQETQYF.

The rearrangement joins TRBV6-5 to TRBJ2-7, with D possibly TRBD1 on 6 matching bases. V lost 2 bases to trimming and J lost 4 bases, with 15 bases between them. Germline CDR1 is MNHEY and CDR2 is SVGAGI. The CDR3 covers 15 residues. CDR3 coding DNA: TGTGCCAGCAGTTACGGGGCAGGGGCTGGGTACGAGCAGTACTTC. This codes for CASSYGAGAGYEQYF.